Below are 23 T cell receptor beta chains sequenced from a single sample in a study of T cell responses to AZD1222 COVID-19 vaccine (dated by TCRdb to the early 2020s). The sample's time point, from its label and the paper: baseline before first vaccination. The library was prepared using the immunoSEQ multiplex PCR assay. Held by TCRdb, this immuneACCESS table contains in-frame sequences only and omits some clones. Under half of the omission traces to an unresolved V gene where checked; the cause of the rest is unknown. The sample contains some 140,000 clones, 92% of them found a single time. About 3.2% of the sample comes from the top ten. The specimen was peripheral blood, collected on day 0 of AZD1222 vaccination. Receptors were obtained from an adult in good health.

V is TRBV27 and J is TRBJ2-1, with 10 bases identical to TRBD2. From germline, CDR1 is MNHEY and CDR2 SMNVEV (reference sequence). Trimming took 5 bases from V and 0 from J; bases not matched to a gene: 4. This CDR3 has 16 residues. This CDR3 reads CASSRQREGSYNEQFF. CDR3 bases: TGTGCCAGCAGTCGTCAGCGGGAGGGCTCCTACAATGAGCAGTTCTTC.

The rearrangement uses TRBV9 and TRBJ2-3; D is perhaps TRBD1 or TRBD2 (6 bases each). CDR1 SGDLS and CDR2 YYNGEE come from the germline V gene. V shed 0 bases and J shed 4 bases, with 12 bases lying between them. The CDR3 covers 15 residues. The CDR3 region is CASSVGQGTSDTQYF. In DNA, the CDR3 is TGTGCCAGCAGCGTAGGTCAGGGGACTTCAGATACGCAGTATTTT.

This clone occurred a few times. V is TRBV29-1 and J is TRBJ1-4; a possible D gene is TRBD1 (5 bases). Trimming pared 1 base from V and 0 bases from J, leaving 6 bases between. The CDR3 runs 14 residues. Germline V gene lookup returns CDR1 SQVTM and CDR2 ANQGSEA. CDR3 sequence: CSVEGGATNEKLFF. Written as DNA, the CDR3 is TGCAGCGTTGAAGGGGGGGCAACTAATGAAAAACTGTTTTTT.

This clone was picked up a small number of times. The CDR3 region has the DNA TGTGCCAGTAGTCCCTCCCAGGGGGACGTCACTGAAGCTTTCTTT. Protein sequence: CASSPSQGDVTEAFF. The chain is built from TRBV19 and TRBJ1-1; 7 positions agree with TRBD1. The V gene's germline CDR1 is LNHDA and CDR2 SQIVND (reference sequence). The V and J ends lost 5 bases and 4 bases, in that order; junction bases with no gene match: 10. The CDR3 runs 15 residues.

CDR3 sequence: CASSPRGGPSTGELFF. CDR3 nucleotides: TGTGCCAGCAGCCCCCGCGGCGGGCCGAGCACCGGGGAGCTGTTTTTT. The chain carries TRBV9 and TRBJ2-2; perhaps TRBD2 as D (5 bases). CDR3 size: 16 residues. Trimming left V 4 bases short and J 4 bases short, with 17 bases between. Germline V gene data show CDR1 as SGDLS and CDR2 as YYNGEE. Together with reference TRBV9 and TRBJ2-2, the CDR3 gives the full variable domain: DSGVTQTPKHLITATGQRVTLRCSPRSGDLSVYWYQQSLDQGLQFLIQYYNGEERAKGNILERFSAQQFPDLHSELNLSSLELGDSALYFCASSPRGGPSTGELFFGEGSRLTVL.

V is TRBV10-2 and J is TRBJ1-1; D gene unclear. Trimming removed 8 bases from V and 0 bases from J, with 7 bases in between. Germline V gene lookup returns CDR1 WSHSY and CDR2 SAAADI. The CDR3 consists of 12 residues. CDR3 loop: CASREMNTEAFF. The DNA of the CDR3 is TGCGCCAGCCGAGAAATGAACACTGAAGCTTTCTTT.

V usage is TRBV11-3 and J usage is TRBJ2-5; D perhaps matches TRBD1 (5 bases). Germline values: CDR1 SGHNT, CDR2 YENEEA. The CDR3 sequence is 18 residues long. Trimming took off 1 base at V and 5 bases at J, with 23 bases between the two ends. The CDR3 loop reads CASSLGVAADGAGETQYF. CDR3 DNA sequence: TGTGCCAGCAGCTTAGGGGTCGCCGCCGATGGGGCCGGCGAGACCCAGTACTTC. The full variable domain, with the rest looked up from reference TRBV11-3 and TRBJ2-5, is EAGVVQSPRYKIIEKKQPVAFWCNPISGHNTLYWYLQNLGQGPELLIRYENEEAVDDSQLPKDRFSAERLKGVDSTLKIQPAELGDSAVYLCASSLGVAADGAGETQYFGPGTRLLVL.

The CDR3 bases are TGCGCCAGTTCGACAGGGAATCAGCCCCAGCATTTT. Protein: CASSTGNQPQHF. This chain joins TRBV4-1 and TRBJ1-5, with 7 bases that match TRBD1. The CDR3 contains 12 residues. Trimming at V came to 9 bases and at J to 4 bases, leaving 3 bases not matched to a gene. CDR1 and CDR2 (germline): MGHRA, YSYEKL.

V usage is TRBV7-2 and J usage is TRBJ2-5, with D possibly being TRBD2 (5 bases). The CDR3 runs to 14 residues. Germline V gene lookup returns CDR1 SGHTA and CDR2 FQGNSA. The V end was cut by 1 base, the J end by 2 bases, with 8 bases between. CDR3 amino acids: CASSLVTGQETQYF. The CDR3 nucleotides are TGTGCCAGCAGCTTAGTTACGGGGCAAGAGACCCAGTACTTC.

J is TRBJ1-1 and V is TRBV15, with D possibly matching TRBD1 (5 bases). Trimming removed 0 bases from V and 0 bases from J, with 8 bases in between. The CDR3 is 15 amino acids. Germline lookup yields CDR1 LNHNV and CDR2 YYDKDF (reference sequence). CDR3 residues: CATSRDGTMNTEAFF. The CDR3 DNA reads as TGTGCCACCAGCAGAGACGGGACTATGAACACTGAAGCTTTCTTT.

V usage is TRBV2 and J usage is TRBJ2-1, with 8 bases identical to TRBD1. The germline CDR1 and CDR2 sequences are SNHLY and FYNNEI. This CDR3 has 16 amino acids. Unmatched junction bases numbered 12, after V lost 5 bases and J lost 6 bases. The CDR3 coding sequence is TGTGCCAGCAGTACTAAACAGGGGGAGGTGACCAATGAGCAGTTCTTC. It codes for CASSTKQGEVTNEQFF.

This clone was found a few times. The CDR3 DNA is TGTGCCAGCAGCCAGCTAGCGGGAGGCGGCTCCTACGAGCAGTACTTC. Its protein is CASSQLAGGGSYEQYF. The chain has TRBV5-4 and TRBJ2-7; 11 positions agree with TRBD2. The V and J ends lost 4 bases and 0 bases, in that order; junction bases with no gene match: 6. The CDR3 covers 16 residues. CDR1 and CDR2 from the germline V gene are SGHNT and YYREEE (reference sequence).

This chain links TRBV5-5 with TRBJ1-5; a possible D gene is TRBD1 (6 bases). Germline CDR1 SGHKS, CDR2 YYEKEE (reference sequence). V was cut by 3 bases and J by 0 bases, with 10 bases left in between. The CDR3 length is 15 residues. This CDR3 is CASSSGTSSNQPQHF. In nucleotides, the CDR3 is TGTGCCAGCAGCTCCGGGACATCTAGCAATCAGCCCCAGCATTTT. The whole variable domain, filled in from reference TRBV5-5 and TRBJ1-5, reads DAGVTQSPTHLIKTRGQQVTLRCSPISGHKSVSWYQQVLGQGPQFIFQYYEKEERGRGNFPDRFSARQFPNYSSELNVNALLLGDSALYLCASSSGTSSNQPQHFGDGTRLSIL.

V and J are TRBV7-2 and TRBJ2-5; 8 nucleotides align to TRBD2. Trimming removed 5 bases from V and 4 bases from J; junction bases left unmatched: 6. This CDR3 is 14 amino acids long. Germline CDR1 SGHTA, CDR2 FQGNSA. The CDR3 region is CASSPGGVSETQYF. CDR3 coding DNA: TGTGCCAGCAGCCCCGGGGGGGTTTCAGAGACCCAGTACTTC.

The chain combines TRBV7-2 with TRBJ2-2; 11 bases map to TRBD2. The CDR3 contains 15 residues. From germline, CDR1 is SGHTA and CDR2 FQGNSA. V shed 7 bases and J 3 bases; nucleotides not matched to a gene: 4. The CDR3 spells CASIRTSGYTGELFF. CDR3 bases: TGTGCCAGCATCCGGACTAGCGGGTACACCGGGGAGCTGTTTTTT.

The gene calls are TRBV28 and TRBJ1-3, with 8 bases identical to TRBD1. V lost 4 bases and J lost 4; bases outside the gene matches: 3. The germline V gene has CDR1 MDHEN and CDR2 SYDVKM. The CDR3 length is 14 residues. As DNA, the CDR3 is TGTGCCAGCAGTTCGACAGGGGTAGGAAACACCATATATTTT. Its protein product is CASSSTGVGNTIYF.

The rearrangement joins TRBV6-1 to TRBJ2-7; 10 nucleotides align to TRBD1. Per germline, CDR1 MNHNS and CDR2 SASEGT. V was pared by 6 bases and J by 0 bases, with 5 bases of the junction left unmatched. This CDR3 is built from 15 residues. The CDR3 reads CASRPGTGVSYEQYF. In nucleotides, the CDR3 is TGTGCCAGCAGACCCGGGACAGGGGTCTCCTACGAGCAGTACTTC.

The genes are TRBV28 and TRBJ2-4, with TRBD2 identical over 15 bases. The V segment lost 5 bases and the J segment 7 bases; nucleotides outside the gene matches: 12. Germline V lookup: CDR1 MDHEN, CDR2 SYDVKM. There are 18 residues in the CDR3. The CDR3: CASSNPGLAGGPFNIQYF. Here the CDR3 DNA reads TGTGCCAGCAGTAATCCCGGACTAGCGGGAGGGCCTTTTAACATTCAGTACTTC.

The J gene is TRBJ1-2, the V gene TRBV9; perhaps TRBD1 as D (5 bases). The CDR3 extends over 15 amino acids. Looked up from germline, CDR1 is SGDLS and CDR2 is YYNGEE. V lost 2 bases, J lost 8 bases, and 19 bases lay in between. The CDR3 sequence: CASSVAIGHFGGYTF. The CDR3 DNA sequence: TGTGCCAGCAGCGTTGCTATTGGACATTTCGGGGGCTACACCTTC. Together with reference TRBV9 and TRBJ1-2, the CDR3 gives the full variable domain: DSGVTQTPKHLITATGQRVTLRCSPRSGDLSVYWYQQSLDQGLQFLIQYYNGEERAKGNILERFSAQQFPDLHSELNLSSLELGDSALYFCASSVAIGHFGGYTFGSGTRLTVV.

The rearrangement uses TRBV5-5 and TRBJ1-2, with 7 bases aligning to TRBD1. The CDR3 consists of 15 residues. Germline V CDR1 and CDR2: SGHKS, YYEKEE (reference sequence). The V gene end was trimmed by 4 bases and the J gene end by 3 bases; junction bases not matched to a gene: 9. The CDR3 sequence is CASSPTGDPYYGYTF. The CDR3 coding sequence is TGTGCCAGCAGCCCCACAGGGGACCCCTACTATGGCTACACCTTC.

The chain couples TRBV18 to TRBJ2-7; the D gene is possibly TRBD1 (5 bases). The germline V and J ends were trimmed by 0 bases and 2 bases, with 8 bases remaining between them. Germline V gene lookup returns CDR1 KGHSH and CDR2 LQKENI. The length of the CDR3 is 14 residues. CDR3 region: CASSPPTGTYEQYF. CDR3 DNA sequence: TGTGCCAGCTCACCACCTACAGGAACCTACGAGCAGTACTTC.

V and J are TRBV30 and TRBJ2-2, with 7 nucleotides matching TRBD1. CDR1 is GTSNPN and CDR2 is SVGIG in the germline V gene (reference sequence). This CDR3 is 14 amino acids long. V was pared by 5 bases and J by 4 bases, with 7 bases of the junction left unmatched. The CDR3 loop reads CAWVTGDLTGELFF. CDR3 in DNA: TGTGCCTGGGTTACAGGGGATCTCACCGGGGAGCTGTTTTTT.

The J gene is TRBJ1-6, the V gene TRBV21-1; the D segment call TRBD1 is taken from the table without a DNA check. TRBV21-1 is a known pseudogene. The CDR3 is 19 amino acids. The CDR3 sequence is CASSIGQGDSSSYNSPLHF. CDR3 DNA: TGTGCCAGCAGCATCGGACAGGGAGACTCGAGCTCCTATAATTCACCCCTCCACTTT.